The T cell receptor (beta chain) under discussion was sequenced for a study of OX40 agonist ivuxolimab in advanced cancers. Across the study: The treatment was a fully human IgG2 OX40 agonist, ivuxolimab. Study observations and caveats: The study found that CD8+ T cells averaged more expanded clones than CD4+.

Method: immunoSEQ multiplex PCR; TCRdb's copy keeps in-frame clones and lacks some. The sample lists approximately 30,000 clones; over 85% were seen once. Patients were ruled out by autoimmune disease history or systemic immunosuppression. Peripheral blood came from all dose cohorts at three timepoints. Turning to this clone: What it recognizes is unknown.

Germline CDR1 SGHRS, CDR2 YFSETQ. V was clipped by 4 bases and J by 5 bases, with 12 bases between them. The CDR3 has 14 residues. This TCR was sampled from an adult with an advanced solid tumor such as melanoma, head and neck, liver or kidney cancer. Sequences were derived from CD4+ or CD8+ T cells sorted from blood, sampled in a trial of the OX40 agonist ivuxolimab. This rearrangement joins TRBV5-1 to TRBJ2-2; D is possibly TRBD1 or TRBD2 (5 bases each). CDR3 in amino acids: CASSTGTPTGELFF. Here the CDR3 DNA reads TGCGCCAGCAGCACCGGGACCCCGACCGGGGAGCTGTTTTTT.